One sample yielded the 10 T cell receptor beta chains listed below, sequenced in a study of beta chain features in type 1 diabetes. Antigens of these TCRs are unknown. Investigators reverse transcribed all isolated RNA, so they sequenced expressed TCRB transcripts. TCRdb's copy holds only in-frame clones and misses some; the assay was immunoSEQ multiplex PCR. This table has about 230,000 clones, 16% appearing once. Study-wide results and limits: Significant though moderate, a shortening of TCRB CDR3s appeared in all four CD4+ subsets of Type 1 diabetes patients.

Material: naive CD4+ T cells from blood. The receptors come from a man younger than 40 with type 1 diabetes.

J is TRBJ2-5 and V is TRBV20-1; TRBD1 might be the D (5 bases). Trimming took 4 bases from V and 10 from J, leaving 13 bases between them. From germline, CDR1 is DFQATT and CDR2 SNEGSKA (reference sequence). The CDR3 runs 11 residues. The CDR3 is CSAIVGEDQYF. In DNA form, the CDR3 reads TGCAGTGCTATCGTAGGGGAAGACCAGTACTTC.

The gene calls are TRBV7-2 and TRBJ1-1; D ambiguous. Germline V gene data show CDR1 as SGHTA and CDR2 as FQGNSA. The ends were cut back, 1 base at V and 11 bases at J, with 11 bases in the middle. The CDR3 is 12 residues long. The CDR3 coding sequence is TGTGCCAGCAGCTTAGGAGGAAGGCGCGCTTTCTTT. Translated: CASSLGGRRAFF. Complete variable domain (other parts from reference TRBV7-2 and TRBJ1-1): GAGVSQSPSNKVTEKGKDVELRCDPISGHTALYWYRQSLGQGLEFLIYFQGNSAPDKSGLPSDRFSAERTGGSVSTLTIQRTQQEDSAVYLCASSLGGRRAFFGQGTRLTVV.

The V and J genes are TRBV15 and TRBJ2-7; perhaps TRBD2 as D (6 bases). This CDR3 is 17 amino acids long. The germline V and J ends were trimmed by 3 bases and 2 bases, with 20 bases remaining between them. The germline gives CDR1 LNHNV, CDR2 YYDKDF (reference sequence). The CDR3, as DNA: TGTGCCACCAGCAGGAGTGGGGCGGGGACCCTTGCCTACGAGCAGTACTTC. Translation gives CATSRSGAGTLAYEQYF.

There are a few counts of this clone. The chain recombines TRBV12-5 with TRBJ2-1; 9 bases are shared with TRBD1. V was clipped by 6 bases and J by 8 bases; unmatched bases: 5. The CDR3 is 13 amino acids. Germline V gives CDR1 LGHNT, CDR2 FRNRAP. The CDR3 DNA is TGTGCTAGTGGCAGGGACAGGGCCGATGAGCAGTTCTTC. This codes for CASGRDRADEQFF.

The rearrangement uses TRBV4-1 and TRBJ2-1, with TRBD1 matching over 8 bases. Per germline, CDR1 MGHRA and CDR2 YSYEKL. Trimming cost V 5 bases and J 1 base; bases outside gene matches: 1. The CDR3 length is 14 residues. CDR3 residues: CASSDRGSYNEQFF. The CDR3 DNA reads TGCGCCAGCAGCGACAGGGGATCCTACAATGAGCAGTTCTTC.

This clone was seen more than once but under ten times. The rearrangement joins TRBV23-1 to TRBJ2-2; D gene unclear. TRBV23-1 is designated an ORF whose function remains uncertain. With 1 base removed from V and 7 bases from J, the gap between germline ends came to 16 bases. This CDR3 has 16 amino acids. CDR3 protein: CASSQYKTRLDGELFF. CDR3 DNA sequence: TGCGCCAGCAGTCAATATAAGACCCGACTGGACGGGGAGCTGTTTTTT.

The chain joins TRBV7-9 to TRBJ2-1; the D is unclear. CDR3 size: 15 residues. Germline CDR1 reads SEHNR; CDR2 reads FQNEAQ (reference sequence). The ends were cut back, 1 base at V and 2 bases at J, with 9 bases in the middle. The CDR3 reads CASSLDPGTYNEQFF. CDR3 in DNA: TGTGCCAGCAGCTTAGACCCAGGAACCTACAATGAGCAGTTCTTC.

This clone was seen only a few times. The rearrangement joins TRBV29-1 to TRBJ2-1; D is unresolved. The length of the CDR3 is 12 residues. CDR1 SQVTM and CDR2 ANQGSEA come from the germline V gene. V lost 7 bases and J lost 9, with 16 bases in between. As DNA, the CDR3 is TGCAGCGCCCTCCTCCCAGGCGCTGAGCAGTTCTTC. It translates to CSALLPGAEQFF.

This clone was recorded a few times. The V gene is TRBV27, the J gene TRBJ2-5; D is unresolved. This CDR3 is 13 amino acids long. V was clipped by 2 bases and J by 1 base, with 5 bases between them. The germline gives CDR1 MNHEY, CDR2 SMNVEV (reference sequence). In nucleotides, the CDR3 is TGTGCCAGCAGTTTAAGGCCCCAAGAGACCCAGTACTTC. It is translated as CASSLRPQETQYF.

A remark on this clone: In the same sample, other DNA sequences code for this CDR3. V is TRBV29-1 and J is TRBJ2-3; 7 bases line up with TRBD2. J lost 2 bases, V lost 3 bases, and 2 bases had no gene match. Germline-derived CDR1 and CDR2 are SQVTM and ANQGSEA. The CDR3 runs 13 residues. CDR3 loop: CSVEGGNTDTQYF. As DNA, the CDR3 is TGCAGCGTTGAGGGAGGGAACACAGATACGCAGTATTTT.